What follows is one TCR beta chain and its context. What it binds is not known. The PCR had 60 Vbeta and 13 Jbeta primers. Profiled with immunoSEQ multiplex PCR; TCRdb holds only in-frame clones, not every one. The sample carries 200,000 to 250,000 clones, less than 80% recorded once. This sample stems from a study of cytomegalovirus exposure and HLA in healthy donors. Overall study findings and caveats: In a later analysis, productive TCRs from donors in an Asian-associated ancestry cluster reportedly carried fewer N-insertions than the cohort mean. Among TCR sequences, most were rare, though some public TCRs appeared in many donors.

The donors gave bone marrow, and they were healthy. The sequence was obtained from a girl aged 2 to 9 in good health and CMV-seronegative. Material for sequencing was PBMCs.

CDR3 nucleotide sequence: TGTGCCAGTAGTACTACGGGTGACTCTGGAAACACCATATATTTT. Translating it yields CASSTTGDSGNTIYF. The chain joins TRBV19 to TRBJ1-3; D is uncertain. The CDR3 has 15 residues. Germline lookup yields CDR1 LNHDA and CDR2 SQIVND (reference sequence). V dropped 4 bases and J dropped 0 bases, with 10 bases sitting between them.